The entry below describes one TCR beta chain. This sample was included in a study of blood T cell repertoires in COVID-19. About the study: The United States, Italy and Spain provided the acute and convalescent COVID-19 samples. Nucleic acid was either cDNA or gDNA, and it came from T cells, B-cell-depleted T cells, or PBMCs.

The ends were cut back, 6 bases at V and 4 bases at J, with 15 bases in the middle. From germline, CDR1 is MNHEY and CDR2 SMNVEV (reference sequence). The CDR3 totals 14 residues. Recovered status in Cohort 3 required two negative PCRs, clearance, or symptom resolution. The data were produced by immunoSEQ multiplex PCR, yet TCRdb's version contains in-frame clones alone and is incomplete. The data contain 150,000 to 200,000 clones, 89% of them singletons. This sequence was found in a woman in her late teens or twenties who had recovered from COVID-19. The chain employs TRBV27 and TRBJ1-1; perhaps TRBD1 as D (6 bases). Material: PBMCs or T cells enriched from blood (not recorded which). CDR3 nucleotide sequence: TGTGCCAGCAGCAAAACAGGGAGATTCACTGAAGCTTTCTTT. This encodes CASSKTGRFTEAFF.